These T cell receptor beta chains were read from a single sample in a study of blood T cells in healthy people across ages. TCRdb re-analysed the 5' RACE reads in MiXCR, keeping a single row per CDR3 protein. The sample shows around 710,000 distinct CDR3 sequences, 40% to 45% of them seen only once. The sample was blood. The source is a woman aged 55-69 years in good health. Both conserved end residues are part of each CDR3. D genes are given only for firm matches. Clone size appears in some rows only: once, few, many, or a class for an expanded clone.

many,TRBJ2-3,NA,TRBV12-3/TRBV12-4,CASGTMGPAKSDTQYF,TGTGCCAGCGGTACCATGGGCCCGGCCAAGTCAGATACGCAGTATTTT
few,TRBJ2-5,TRBD1,TRBV7-3,CASSLTPGGAETQYF,TGTGCCAGCAGCTTAACGCCAGGGGGCGCGGAGACCCAGTACTTC
few,TRBJ2-5,TRBD2,TRBV12-3/TRBV12-4,CASRNSGSFYNEQYF,TGTGCCAGCAGAAATAGCGGGAGTTTCTACAATGAGCAGTACTTC
few,TRBJ2-3,NA,TRBV5-1,CASRGVRSTDTQYF,TGCGCCAGCAGGGGCGTTCGGAGCACAGATACGCAGTATTTT
few,TRBJ2-7,NA,TRBV6-5,CASRPAGAYEQYF,TGTGCCAGCAGGCCGGCCGGGGCCTACGAGCAGTACTTC
NA,TRBJ2-1,NA,TRBV12-3/TRBV12-4,CASRSGCEQFF,TGTGCCAGCAGGTCCGGATGTGAGCAGTTCTTC
NA,TRBJ2-7,NA,TRBV12-5,CASGKDGLSEQYF,TGTGCTAGTGGTAAAGACGGGCTTTCGGAGCAGTACTTC
many,TRBJ2-1,TRBD2,TRBV20-1,CSASLASGFSYNEQFF,TGCAGTGCTAGCTTGGCTAGCGGGTTCTCCTACAATGAGCAGTTCTTC
few,TRBJ1-2,TRBD1,TRBV20-1,CSASHSTGADGYTF,TGCAGTGCTAGTCATTCAACAGGGGCTGATGGCTACACCTTC
few,TRBJ2-7,NA,TRBV6-5,CASSYSGRPYNEQYF,TGTGCCAGCAGTTACTCCGGGAGACCCTACAATGAGCAGTACTTC
NA,TRBJ2-1,TRBD2,TRBV7-2,CASSLVAGGINYDEQFF,TGTGCCAGCAGCTTAGTAGCGGGAGGGATAAACTACGATGAGCAGTTCTTC
many,TRBJ2-1,TRBD2,TRBV2,CASSISGINNEQFF,TGTGCCAGCAGTATAAGCGGGATAAACAATGAGCAGTTCTTC
many,TRBJ2-5,NA,TRBV12-3/TRBV12-4,CASSLRQGWETQYF,TGTGCCAGCAGTTTACGGCAGGGGTGGGAGACCCAGTACTTC
many,TRBJ2-3,TRBD1,TRBV29-1,CSAGQGGSTDTQYF,TGCAGCGCTGGACAGGGCGGGAGCACAGATACGCAGTATTTT
NA,TRBJ2-1,NA,TRBV3-1,CASSQDLVAYEQFF,TGTGCCAGCAGCCAAGATTTGGTCGCCTATGAGCAGTTCTTC
NA,TRBJ2-7,NA,TRBV3-1,CASNQVHEQYF,TGTGCCAGCAACCAAGTACACGAGCAGTACTTC
many,TRBJ2-1,NA,TRBV5-1,CASSTDYYNEQFF,TGCGCCAGCAGCACTGACTACTACAATGAGCAGTTCTTC
once,TRBJ2-5,NA,TRBV7-2,CASSLAATRETQYF,TGTGCCAGCAGCCTGGCCGCGACCAGGGAGACCCAGTACTTC
NA,TRBJ2-4,NA,TRBV6-5,CASGEDSEQNIQYF,TGTGCCAGCGGGGAGGACAGCGAGCAAAACATTCAGTACTTC
NA,TRBJ1-2,TRBD1,TRBV20-1,CSARLGQGGGYTF,TGCAGTGCTAGGCTGGGACAGGGGGGGGGCTACACCTTC
NA,TRBJ2-6,NA,TRBV3-1,CASSPGSSGANVLTF,TGTGCCAGCAGCCCTGGGTCTTCTGGGGCCAACGTCCTGACTTTC
NA,TRBJ1-6,TRBD1,TRBV27,CASSYTGGYNSPLHF,TGTGCCAGCAGTTATACAGGGGGCTATAATTCACCCCTCCACTTT
many,TRBJ2-3,NA,TRBV6-1,CASRSSGMGQYF,TGTGCCAGCAGGTCATCCGGTATGGGGCAGTATTTT
NA,TRBJ2-3,TRBD2,TRBV6-6,CASSSSGSGGATDTQYF,TGTGCCAGCAGTTCTAGCGGGAGCGGGGGGGCCACAGATACGCAGTATTTT
NA,TRBJ1-6,TRBD1,TRBV9,CASSVQGGGQPRSPLHF,TGTGCCAGTAGCGTCCAAGGGGGCGGTCAGCCTCGATCACCCCTCCACTTT
NA,TRBJ2-7,TRBD1,TRBV29-1,CSTLDRGSIYEQYF,TGCAGCACCCTCGACAGGGGGAGTATCTACGAGCAGTACTTC
few,TRBJ1-4,NA,TRBV7-8,CASSPNRFRNEKLFF,TGTGCCAGCAGCCCGAACAGGTTTAGGAATGAAAAACTGTTTTTT
NA,TRBJ1-3,NA,TRBV27,CASSSAGDSGNTIYF,TGTGCCAGCAGTTCTGCGGGGGACTCTGGAAACACCATATATTTT
many,TRBJ1-5,TRBD1,TRBV20-1,CSATLTPGQGFGNQPQHF,TGCAGTGCTACCCTAACGCCGGGACAGGGGTTTGGCAATCAGCCCCAGCATTTT
NA,TRBJ2-5,NA,TRBV20-1,CSARGAEAQETQYF,TGCAGTGCTAGAGGGGCGGAGGCGCAAGAGACCCAGTACTTC
NA,TRBJ2-7,NA,TRBV7-9,CASSLDLLTYEQYF,TGTGCCAGCAGCTTAGATTTACTTACCTACGAGCAGTACTTC
NA,TRBJ2-1,NA,TRBV6-5,CASSFQKGRDEQFF,TGTGCCAGCAGTTTCCAGAAAGGTAGGGACGAGCAGTTCTTC
few,TRBJ2-3,NA,TRBV4-2,CASTVGSTDTQYF,TGTGCCAGCACTGTGGGCAGCACAGATACGCAGTATTTT
few,TRBJ2-1,NA,TRBV20-1,CSGGGRGEQFF,TGCAGTGGGGGGGGCCGAGGTGAGCAGTTCTTC
few,TRBJ2-7,TRBD2,TRBV20-1,CSALPPLAGHEQYF,TGCAGTGCTCTCCCCCCTCTAGCGGGCCACGAGCAGTACTTC
NA,TRBJ1-2,TRBD1,TRBV7-8,CASSSRDRSFRGYTF,TGTGCCAGCAGCTCCAGGGACAGGTCTTTCAGGGGCTACACCTTC
NA,TRBJ1-2,NA,TRBV27,CASSYTGAATPNPTNYGYTF,TGTGCCAGCAGTTATACAGGAGCGGCTACCCCAAACCCTACTAACTATGGCTACACCTTC
once,TRBJ2-1,NA,TRBV6-4,CAGSEGRPNEQFF,TGTGCCGGCAGCGAGGGCAGGCCAAATGAGCAGTTCTTC
NA,TRBJ1-2,NA,TRBV29-1,CSVEVPGFGNGYTF,TGCAGCGTCGAAGTACCGGGATTCGGCAATGGCTACACCTTC
NA,TRBJ2-5,TRBD2,TRBV20-1,CSASVGLAGGETQYF,TGCAGTGCTAGCGTCGGACTAGCGGGGGGGGAGACCCAGTACTTC
NA,TRBJ1-6,NA,TRBV20-1,CSASTVVNSPLHF,TGCAGTGCTAGTACAGTGGTTAATTCACCCCTCCACTTT
few,TRBJ2-1,NA,TRBV27,CASSFPGQAGNEQFF,TGTGCCAGCAGTTTCCCGGGGCAGGCGGGGAATGAGCAGTTCTTC
few,TRBJ2-3,NA,TRBV7-2,CASSLSQVRDTQYF,TGTGCCAGCAGCTTAAGTCAGGTCAGGGATACGCAGTATTTT
few,TRBJ2-6,NA,TRBV15,CATSREKRGGANVLTF,TGTGCCACCAGCAGAGAAAAGAGGGGGGGGGCCAACGTCCTGACTTTC
few,TRBJ2-1,TRBD1,TRBV6-2/TRBV6-3,CASSRGQGQGEQFF,TGTGCCAGCAGCCGAGGACAGGGGCAGGGTGAGCAGTTCTTC
NA,TRBJ2-5,TRBD1,TRBV7-9,CASSLAYTGGFIETQYF,TGTGCCAGCAGCTTAGCGTATACAGGGGGCTTTATTGAGACCCAGTACTTC
NA,TRBJ2-5,TRBD2,TRBV20-1,CTTHGTSGQETQYF,TGCACCACTCACGGGACTAGCGGACAAGAGACCCAGTACTTC
NA,TRBJ1-2,TRBD1,TRBV15,CATSRVPQTGPNYGYTF,TGTGCCACCAGCAGAGTCCCCCAGACAGGGCCTAACTATGGCTACACCTTC
NA,TRBJ2-7,NA,TRBV10-3,CAISGSNGSYEQYF,TGTGCCATCAGCGGAAGTAACGGATCCTACGAGCAGTACTTC
few,TRBJ2-2,TRBD1,TRBV9,CASSVDTGGTGGELFF,TGTGCCAGCAGCGTAGATACAGGGGGCACTGGCGGGGAGCTGTTTTTT
NA,TRBJ2-7,NA,TRBV28,CASIRDTTTYEQYF,TGTGCCAGCATCCGGGACACTACTACCTACGAGCAGTACTTC
NA,TRBJ1-2,TRBD1,TRBV6-4,CASSDSRAGGHYGYTF,TGTGCCAGCAGTGACTCGAGGGCAGGGGGGCACTATGGCTACACCTTC
NA,TRBJ1-6,TRBD1,TRBV9,CASTTGTGWAPLHF,TGTGCCAGCACCACCGGGACAGGCTGGGCACCCCTCCACTTT
NA,TRBJ2-5,NA,TRBV7-3,CASSLIGAAVRETQYF,TGTGCCAGCAGCTTAATTGGCGCGGCCGTTCGAGAGACCCAGTACTTC
NA,TRBJ1-6,NA,TRBV14,CASSLYSGPNSPLHF,TGTGCCAGCAGCCTCTATTCGGGTCCGAATTCACCCCTCCACTTT
NA,TRBJ2-3,TRBD2,TRBV20-1,CSARDQVLAGYTDTQYF,TGCAGTGCTAGAGATCAGGTGCTAGCGGGATACACAGATACGCAGTATTTT
NA,TRBJ1-2,NA,TRBV25-1,CASSESLSVSGYTF,TGTGCCAGCAGTGAATCTCTGTCCGTGTCGGGCTACACCTTC